The 22 T cell receptor beta chains below come from one sample, sequenced in a study of vaccination effects on CD4 cells after COVID-19. This table comes from immunoSEQ multiplex PCR, and its TCRdb copy is limited to in-frame clones, with some not included. The table records 55,000 to 75,000 clones, approximately 72% of them present only once. After expansion with viral peptide pools in the ViraFEST assay, antigen-specific CD4+ T cells were sequenced. With nine to eleven days of culture completed, CD4+ T cells were isolated. Previously uninfected by SARS-CoV-2, the vaccine recipients also showed negative nucleocapsid antibodies. Their antigens remain unidentified. The source was CD4+ T cells from PBMCs cultured with HCoV-OC43 spike peptides, collected before COVID-19 vaccination. Subset denoted: HCoV-OC43 spike overlapping peptide pool stimulation. The receptors originated from a human donor who received a COVID-19 vaccine.

V usage is TRBV12-5 and J usage is TRBJ2-3; 8 bases match TRBD1. The CDR3 runs to 15 residues. Germline lookup yields CDR1 LGHNT and CDR2 FRNRAP. V trimming: 7 bases; J trimming: 2 bases; junction bases outside the gene matches: 8. The CDR3 coding sequence is TGTGCTAGTGTGGCGGACAGGGCCTACACAGATACGCAGTATTTT. This translates into CASVADRAYTDTQYF.

The chain carries TRBV6-5 and TRBJ1-5; 10 nucleotides agree with TRBD1. CDR3 length: 14 residues. With V trimmed by 5 bases and J by 6 bases, 4 bases remained unmatched. The germline V gene encodes CDR1 MNHEY and CDR2 SVGAGI. The CDR3 coding sequence is TGTGCCAGCAGTCGACAGGGGGCGGCTCAGCCCCAGCATTTT. It yields the protein CASSRQGAAQPQHF.

This chain links TRBV19 with TRBJ1-4; TRBD1 aligns across 8 bases. Germline CDR1 and CDR2: LNHDA and SQIVND (reference sequence). The CDR3 has 16 residues. CDR3 loop: CARRARDRCTNEKLFF. The DNA for the CDR3 is TGTGCTCGCCGCGCCCGGGACAGGTGCACTAATGAAAAACTGTTTTTT.

The chain carries TRBV6-1 and TRBJ1-2; TRBD1 is a possible D gene (6 bases). The V end was cut by 4 bases, the J end by 5 bases, with 20 bases between. Germline loops: CDR1 MNHNS, CDR2 SASEGT. The CDR3 runs to 16 residues. CDR3 loop: CASSVRGGAFLYGYTF. Written as DNA, the CDR3 is TGTGCCAGCAGTGTGAGGGGGGGCGCTTTCCTATATGGCTACACCTTC.

The sample holds one count of this clone. V is TRBV2 and J is TRBJ2-5; 11 bases fit TRBD2. V lost 4 bases and J lost 3; bases outside the gene matches: 1. Per the germline V gene, CDR1 is SNHLY and CDR2 is FYNNEI. CDR3 length: 14 amino acids. CDR3 loop: CASSGLAGKETQYF. The CDR3, as DNA: TGTGCCAGCAGTGGACTAGCGGGGAAAGAGACCCAGTACTTC.

This sequence joins TRBV10-2 and TRBJ2-3; 10 bases line up with TRBD2. With V trimmed by 6 bases and J by 3 bases, 6 bases remained unmatched. CDR1 and CDR2 (germline): WSHSY, SAAADI. CDR3 size: 15 residues. CDR3 protein: CASRALAGKTDTQYF. In DNA, the CDR3 is TGCGCCAGCAGGGCACTAGCGGGGAAAACAGATACGCAGTATTTT.

This clone was seen more than once but under ten times. The V gene is TRBV2, the J gene TRBJ1-1, with TRBD1 matching 9 bases. V shed 4 bases and J 6 bases; nucleotides not matched to a gene: 6. The length of the CDR3 is 14 residues. Germline lookup yields CDR1 SNHLY and CDR2 FYNNEI. The DNA of the CDR3 is TGTGCCAGCAGTGGTAGGACAGGGGCCGCTGAAGCTTTCTTT. Residues: CASSGRTGAAEAFF.

J is TRBJ2-5 and V is TRBV25-1, with 7 nucleotides matching TRBD1. Germline V gene lookup returns CDR1 MGHDK and CDR2 SYGVNS. The CDR3 is made up of 13 amino acids. V dropped 10 bases and J dropped 4; count of bases not matched to a gene: 9. CDR3 sequence (DNA): TGTGCCACCAACCGAGGGGGCGCAGAGACCCAGTACTTC. Its translation: CATNRGGAETQYF.

This clone was counted between two and nine times. V gene TRBV28 combines with J gene TRBJ1-4; unclear D gene. Germline-derived CDR1 and CDR2 are MDHEN and SYDVKM. The CDR3 has 15 residues. The V gene lost 5 bases and the J gene lost 4 bases, with 14 bases spanning the gap. CDR3 nucleotides: TGTGCCAGCAGTCCGCCCACCCACTATAATGAAAAACTGTTTTTT. Translation: CASSPPTHYNEKLFF.

The rearrangement joins TRBV6-2 or TRBV6-3 to TRBJ1-1; D gene uncertain. This CDR3 spans 14 amino acids. Germline-derived CDR1 and CDR2 are MNHEY and SVGEGT. The V and J ends lost 6 bases and 4 bases respectively, with 15 bases between them. The CDR3 nucleotides are TGTGCCAGCAGCCCTAGACGGGGTCGCACTGAAGCTTTCTTT. Its protein product is CASSPRRGRTEAFF.

The chain combines TRBV29-1 with TRBJ2-5; no clear D gene. The V end was cut by 5 bases, the J end by 4 bases, with 20 bases between. This CDR3 region has 15 residues. Germline values: CDR1 SQVTM, CDR2 ANQGSEA. For the CDR3, the DNA is TGCAGCGTTACTTGGCAGCACTCGGCTGGAGAGACCCAGTACTTC. It specifies CSVTWQHSAGETQYF.

This chain connects TRBV24-1 to TRBJ2-3; D not certain. This CDR3 has 14 residues. V was shortened by 3 bases and J by 4 bases, with 10 bases between the two germline ends. Germline CDR1 is KGHDR and CDR2 is SFDVKD. The CDR3 nucleotides read TGTGCCACCAGTGATACGGGTCCGTCAGATACGCAGTATTTT. Its protein is CATSDTGPSDTQYF.

CDR3 amino acids: CASSLGTEEKLFF. The CDR3 nucleotides read TGTGCCAGCAGCTTAGGGACCGAGGAAAAACTGTTTTTT. The chain carries TRBV13 and TRBJ1-4; D not certain. V shed 0 bases and J shed 8 bases, with 7 bases lying between them. Germline CDR1 PRHDT, CDR2 FYEKMQ (reference sequence). This CDR3 contains 13 residues.

The gene calls are TRBV7-2 and TRBJ1-2; no firm D call. Deletions cut 4 bases from V and 4 bases from J, with 13 bases between. The CDR3 sequence is 14 residues long. Germline lookup yields CDR1 SGHTA and CDR2 FQGNSA. This chain's CDR3 is CASSSPDVFYGYTF. The CDR3 DNA is TGTGCCAGCAGCTCGCCCGACGTTTTCTATGGCTACACCTTC. The whole variable domain, filled in from reference TRBV7-2 and TRBJ1-2, reads GAGVSQSPSNKVTEKGKDVELRCDPISGHTALYWYRQSLGQGLEFLIYFQGNSAPDKSGLPSDRFSAERTGGSVSTLTIQRTQQEDSAVYLCASSSPDVFYGYTFGSGTRLTVV.

V usage is TRBV19 and J usage is TRBJ2-4, with a tentative D call TRBD2 (5 bases). The CDR3 sequence is 15 residues long. V lost 3 bases, J lost 0 bases, and 9 bases lay in between. Germline lookup yields CDR1 LNHDA and CDR2 SQIVND (reference sequence). CDR3 DNA: TGTGCCAGTAGTATGGAGGCGGTAGCCAAAAACATTCAGTACTTC. It is translated as CASSMEAVAKNIQYF.

This clone has only a few counts. V gene TRBV19 combines with J gene TRBJ1-2; a possible D gene is TRBD1 (6 bases). The ends were cut back, 9 bases at V and 8 bases at J, with 16 bases in the middle. The CDR3 is 12 amino acids. Germline V gives CDR1 LNHDA, CDR2 SQIVND (reference sequence). CDR3 DNA: TGTGCCAGCTCGTGGGGGGCGCTGGGCTACACCTTC. Its translation: CASSWGALGYTF.

This chain connects TRBV13 to TRBJ1-4; D is perhaps TRBD1 (5 bases). CDR1 and CDR2 from the germline V gene are PRHDT and FYEKMQ (reference sequence). Trimming removed 6 bases at V and 3 bases at J, with 11 bases between. CDR3 size: 14 residues. The CDR3 loop is CASSFQGSNEKLFF. DNA of the CDR3: TGTGCCAGCAGTTTTCAGGGATCTAATGAAAAACTGTTTTTT.

The chain uses TRBV5-1 and TRBJ2-5, with 8 bases fitting TRBD1. Germline V gene lookup returns CDR1 SGHRS and CDR2 YFSETQ. This CDR3 comprises 14 residues. The V segment lost 3 bases and the J segment 4 bases; nucleotides outside the gene matches: 5. The CDR3 DNA reads TGCGCCAGCAGCTCCACAGGGGGGCGAGAGACCCAGTACTTC. Translated, it gives CASSSTGGRETQYF.

V gene TRBV24-1 combines with J gene TRBJ2-1, with D perhaps matching TRBD1 or TRBD2 (5 bases each). CDR1 is KGHDR and CDR2 is SFDVKD in the germline V gene. Trimming pared 5 bases from V and 4 bases from J, leaving 14 bases between. There are 15 residues in the CDR3. CDR3: CATSAARDLYNEQFF. Written as DNA, the CDR3 is TGTGCCACCAGTGCTGCCAGGGACCTATACAATGAGCAGTTCTTC.

This clone was seen a single time. V is TRBV5-1 and J is TRBJ1-3; D is possibly TRBD1 (5 bases). Trimming removed 0 bases at V and 0 bases at J, with 10 bases between. Germline V lookup: CDR1 SGHRS, CDR2 YFSETQ. The CDR3 is 16 amino acids. The CDR3 nucleotides are TGCGCCAGCAGCTTGGCGGGGGAGACCTCTGGAAACACCATATATTTT. Protein product: CASSLAGETSGNTIYF.

In this sample, this clone turned up a few times. J is TRBJ1-6 and V is TRBV10-3; D is unresolved. This CDR3 has 16 amino acids. Per the germline V gene, CDR1 is ENHRY and CDR2 is SYGVKD. V lost 2 bases and J lost 0, with 8 bases in between. CDR3 bases: TGTGCCATCAGTGAGCTAGGGAGCTCCTATAATTCACCCCTCCACTTT. This codes for CAISELGSSYNSPLHF.

This chain uses TRBV7-9 with TRBJ1-4; perhaps TRBD1 as D (5 bases). Germline V gives CDR1 SEHNR, CDR2 FQNEAQ (reference sequence). Trimming removed 1 base from V and 5 bases from J, with 11 bases in between. The CDR3 consists of 15 residues. This chain's CDR3 is CASSLGVGVNEKLFF. CDR3 nucleotide sequence: TGTGCCAGCAGCTTAGGTGTGGGGGTCAATGAAAAACTGTTTTTT.